What follows are 8 T cell receptor beta chains derived from one specimen sequenced in a study of blood T cells in healthy people across ages. Alongside a J-beta primer mix, a sample-barcoded 5' primer served in a second PCR lasting 7 to 11 cycles. MiXCR, run by TCRdb on the 5' RACE reads, gives a single entry per CDR3 protein. Among over 1,500,000 distinct CDR3 sequences listed, around 50% were seen once. Sequenced: blood. The receptors were gathered from a woman in her 40s in good health.

The chain recombines TRBV20-1 with TRBJ2-3; D possibly corresponds to TRBD2 (5 bases). CDR1 and CDR2 (germline): DFQATT, SNEGSKA (reference sequence). This CDR3 is built from 11 residues. The V end was cut by 7 bases, the J end by 9 bases, with 14 bases between. This chain's CDR3 is CSVDARETQYF. The CDR3 nucleotides read TGCAGTGTTGACGCCCGGGAAACGCAGTATTTT.

The genes are TRBV7-8 and TRBJ2-1, with 8 bases lining up with TRBD2. CDR1 is SGHVS and CDR2 is FQNEAQ in the germline V gene. CDR3 length: 19 amino acids. Trimming took 5 bases from V and 0 from J; bases not matched to a gene: 15. CDR3 protein: CASSRGRRGAGDSYNEQFF. The DNA of the CDR3 is TGTGCCAGCAGCCGCGGCCGTCGGGGAGCGGGGGACTCCTACAATGAGCAGTTCTTC.

The rearrangement uses TRBV11-3 and TRBJ2-4, with D possibly matching TRBD1 (5 bases). This CDR3 comprises 14 residues. V lost 5 bases to trimming and J lost 13 bases, with 21 bases between them. The germline V gene encodes CDR1 SGHNT and CDR2 YENEEA. The CDR3 DNA follows: TGTGCCAGCAGCCAAATACAGGAAAACAATGAGCAGTACTTC. Protein product: CASSQIQENNEQYF.

This clonotype appeared once. The V call is TRBV20-1, the J call TRBJ2-3; maybe TRBD2 (5 bases). Germline CDR1 and CDR2: DFQATT and SNEGSKA (reference sequence). With 5 bases removed from V and 0 bases from J, the gap between germline ends came to 15 bases. The CDR3 is 15 amino acids. The DNA for the CDR3 is TGCAGTGCTCCAAATAGACGGGAAAGCACAGATACGCAGTATTTT. It codes for CSAPNRRESTDTQYF.

The chain joins TRBV20-1 to TRBJ1-5, with D uncertain. CDR1 and CDR2 from the germline V gene are DFQATT and SNEGSKA (reference sequence). The CDR3 totals 15 residues. Trimming shortened V by 2 bases and J by 0 bases, and 11 bases separated the two germline ends. CDR3 coding DNA: TGCAGTGCTAGACAGGAGATCGGTAGCAATCAGCCCCAGCATTTT. Protein: CSARQEIGSNQPQHF.

The V and J genes are TRBV6-5 and TRBJ1-1; tentative D call: TRBD1 (6 bases). Per the germline V gene, CDR1 is MNHEY and CDR2 is SVGAGI. V shed 7 bases and J shed 4 bases, with 16 bases lying between them. The CDR3 spans 14 residues. CDR3 protein: CASTTGGGGTEAFF. CDR3 nucleotide sequence: TGTGCCAGCACCACGGGAGGGGGTGGCACTGAAGCTTTCTTT.

This clonotype was seen more than once but under ten times. The chain joins TRBV11-2 to TRBJ2-1; D call uncertain. V was trimmed by 5 bases and J by 7 bases, leaving 15 bases between them. Germline V gives CDR1 SGHAT, CDR2 FQNNGV. The CDR3 is 14 residues long. In DNA, the CDR3 is TGTGCCAGCAGCCTAAAGCAATCATGGAATGAGCAGTTCTTC. Its protein product is CASSLKQSWNEQFF.

A few counts support this clonotype. V gene TRBV24-1 combines with J gene TRBJ2-1; TRBD1 matches at 7 bases. Germline loops: CDR1 KGHDR, CDR2 SFDVKD. The junction had 6 bases not matched to a gene; V was cut back by 5 bases and J by 6 bases. The CDR3 totals 14 residues. CDR3 sequence reads: CATSVGQVSNEQFF. The CDR3, as DNA: TGTGCCACCAGTGTCGGACAGGTGAGCAATGAGCAGTTCTTC.